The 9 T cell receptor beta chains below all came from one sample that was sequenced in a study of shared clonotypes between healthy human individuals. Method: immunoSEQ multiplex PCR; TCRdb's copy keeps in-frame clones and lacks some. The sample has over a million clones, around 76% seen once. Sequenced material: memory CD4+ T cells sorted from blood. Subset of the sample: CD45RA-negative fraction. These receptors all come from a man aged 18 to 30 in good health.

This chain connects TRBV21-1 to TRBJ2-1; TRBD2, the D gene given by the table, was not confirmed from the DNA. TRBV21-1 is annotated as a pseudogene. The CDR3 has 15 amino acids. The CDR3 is CASSRGTTLYNEQFF. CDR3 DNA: TGTGCCAGCAGCAGAGGCACGACGCTATACAATGAGCAGTTCTTC.

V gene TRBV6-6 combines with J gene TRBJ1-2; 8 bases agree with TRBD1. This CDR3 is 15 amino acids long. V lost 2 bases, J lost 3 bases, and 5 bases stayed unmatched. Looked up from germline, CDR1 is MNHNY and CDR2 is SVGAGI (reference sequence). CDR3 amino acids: CASSYLPGGHYGYTF. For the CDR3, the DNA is TGTGCCAGCAGTTACCTCCCAGGGGGCCACTATGGCTACACCTTC.

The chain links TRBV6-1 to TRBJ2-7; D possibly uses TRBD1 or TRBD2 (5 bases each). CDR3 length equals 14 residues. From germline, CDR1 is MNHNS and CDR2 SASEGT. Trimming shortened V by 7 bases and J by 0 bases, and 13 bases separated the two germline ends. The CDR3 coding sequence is TGTGCCAGCACCGGGACCTATAGCTCCTACGAGCAGTACTTC. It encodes CASTGTYSSYEQYF.

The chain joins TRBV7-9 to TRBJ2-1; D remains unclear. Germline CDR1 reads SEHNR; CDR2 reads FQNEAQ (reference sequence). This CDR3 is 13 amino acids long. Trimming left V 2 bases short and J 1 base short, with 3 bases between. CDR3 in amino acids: CASSLRSYNEQFF. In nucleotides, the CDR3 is TGTGCCAGCAGCTTACGATCCTACAATGAGCAGTTCTTC.

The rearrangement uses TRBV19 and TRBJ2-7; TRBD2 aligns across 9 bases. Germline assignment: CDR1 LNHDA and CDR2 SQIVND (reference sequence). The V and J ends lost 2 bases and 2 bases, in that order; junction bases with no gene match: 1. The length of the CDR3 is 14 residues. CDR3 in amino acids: CASSIIAGAYEQYF. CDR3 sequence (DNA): TGTGCCAGTAGTATAATAGCGGGAGCCTACGAGCAGTACTTC. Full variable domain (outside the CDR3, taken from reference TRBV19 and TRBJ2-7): DGGITQSPKYLFRKEGQNVTLSCEQNLNHDAMYWYRQDPGQGLRLIYYSQIVNDFQKGDIAEGYSVSREKKESFPLTVTSAQKNPTAFYLCASSIIAGAYEQYFGPGTRLTVT.

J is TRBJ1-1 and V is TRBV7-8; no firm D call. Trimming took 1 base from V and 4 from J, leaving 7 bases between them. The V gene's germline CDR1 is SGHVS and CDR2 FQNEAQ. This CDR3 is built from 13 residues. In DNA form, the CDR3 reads TGTGCCAGCAGCTTAGTTTCCGGCACTGAAGCTTTCTTT. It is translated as CASSLVSGTEAFF.

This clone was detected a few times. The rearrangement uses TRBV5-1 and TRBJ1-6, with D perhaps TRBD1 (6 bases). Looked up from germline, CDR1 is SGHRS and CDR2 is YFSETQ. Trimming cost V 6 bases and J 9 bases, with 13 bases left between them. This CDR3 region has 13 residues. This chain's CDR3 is CASKRGIGSPLHF. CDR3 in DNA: TGCGCCAGCAAGAGGGGGATTGGTTCACCCCTCCACTTT. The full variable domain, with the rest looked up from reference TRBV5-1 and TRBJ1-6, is KAGVTQTPRYLIKTRGQQVTLSCSPISGHRSVSWYQQTPGQGLQFLFEYFSETQRNKGNFPGRFSGRQFSNSRSEMNVSTLELGDSALYLCASKRGIGSPLHFGNGTRLTVT.

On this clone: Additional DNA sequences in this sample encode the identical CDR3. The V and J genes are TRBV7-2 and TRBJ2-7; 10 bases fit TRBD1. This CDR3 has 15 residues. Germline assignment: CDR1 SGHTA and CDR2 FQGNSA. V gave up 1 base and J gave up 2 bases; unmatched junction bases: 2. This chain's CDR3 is CASSLGGTGAYEQYF. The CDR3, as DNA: TGTGCCAGCAGCTTAGGCGGGACAGGGGCCTACGAGCAGTACTTC. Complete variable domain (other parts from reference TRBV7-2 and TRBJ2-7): GAGVSQSPSNKVTEKGKDVELRCDPISGHTALYWYRQSLGQGLEFLIYFQGNSAPDKSGLPSDRFSAERTGGSVSTLTIQRTQQEDSAVYLCASSLGGTGAYEQYFGPGTRLTVT.

CDR3 DNA sequence: TGCGCCAGCAGCCAAGAAGGTGGTCGACAGGGGGCCCTCTATGGCTACACCTTC. It specifies CASSQEGGRQGALYGYTF. The chain carries TRBV4-1 and TRBJ1-2; the match to TRBD1 covers 10 bases. Unmatched junction bases numbered 11, after V lost 0 bases and J lost 4 bases. The CDR3 is 18 residues long. In germline, CDR1 is MGHRA, CDR2 YSYEKL.